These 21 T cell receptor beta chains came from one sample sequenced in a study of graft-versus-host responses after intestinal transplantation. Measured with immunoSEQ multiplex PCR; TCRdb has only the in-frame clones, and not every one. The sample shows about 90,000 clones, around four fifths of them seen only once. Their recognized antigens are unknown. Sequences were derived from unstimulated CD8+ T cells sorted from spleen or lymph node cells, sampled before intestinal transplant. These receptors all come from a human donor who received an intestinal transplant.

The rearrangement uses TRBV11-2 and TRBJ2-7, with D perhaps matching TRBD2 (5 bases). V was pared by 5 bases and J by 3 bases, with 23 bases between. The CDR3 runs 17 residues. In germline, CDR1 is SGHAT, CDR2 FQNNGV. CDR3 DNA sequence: TGTGCCAGCAGCGCCTACCCCTTCCGGGGTTGGTACTACGAGCAGTACTTC. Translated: CASSAYPFRGWYYEQYF.

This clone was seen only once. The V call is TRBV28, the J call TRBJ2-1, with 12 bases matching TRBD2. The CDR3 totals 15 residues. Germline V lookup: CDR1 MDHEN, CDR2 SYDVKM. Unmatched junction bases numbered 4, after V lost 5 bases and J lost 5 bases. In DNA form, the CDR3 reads TGTGCCAGCAGTAGACTAGCGGGAGAGAACAATGAGCAGTTCTTC. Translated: CASSRLAGENNEQFF.

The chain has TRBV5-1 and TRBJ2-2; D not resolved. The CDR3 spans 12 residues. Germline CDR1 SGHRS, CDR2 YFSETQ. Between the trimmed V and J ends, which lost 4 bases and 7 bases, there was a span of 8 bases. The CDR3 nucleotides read TGCGCCAGCAGCCCGCAGGACGGGGAGCTGTTTTTT. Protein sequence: CASSPQDGELFF.

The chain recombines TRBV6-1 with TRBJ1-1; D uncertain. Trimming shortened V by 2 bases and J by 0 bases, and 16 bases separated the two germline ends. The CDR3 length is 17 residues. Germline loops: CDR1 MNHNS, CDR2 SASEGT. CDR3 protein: CASSEIGAADLNTEAFF. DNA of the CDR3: TGTGCCAGCAGTGAAATCGGAGCGGCCGATCTGAACACTGAAGCTTTCTTT.

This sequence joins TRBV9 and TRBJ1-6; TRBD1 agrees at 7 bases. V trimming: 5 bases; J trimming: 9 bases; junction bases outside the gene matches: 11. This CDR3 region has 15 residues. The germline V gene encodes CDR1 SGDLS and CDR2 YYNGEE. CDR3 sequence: CASSEAGTVGSPLHF. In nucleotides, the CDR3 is TGTGCCAGCAGTGAAGCCGGGACAGTGGGTTCACCCCTCCACTTT.

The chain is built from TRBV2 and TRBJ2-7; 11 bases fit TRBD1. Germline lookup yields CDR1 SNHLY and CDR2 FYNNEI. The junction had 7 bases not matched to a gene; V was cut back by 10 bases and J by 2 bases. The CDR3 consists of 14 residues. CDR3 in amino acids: CATTTGQGAYEQYF. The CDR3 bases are TGTGCCACCACCACGGGACAGGGGGCCTACGAGCAGTACTTC.

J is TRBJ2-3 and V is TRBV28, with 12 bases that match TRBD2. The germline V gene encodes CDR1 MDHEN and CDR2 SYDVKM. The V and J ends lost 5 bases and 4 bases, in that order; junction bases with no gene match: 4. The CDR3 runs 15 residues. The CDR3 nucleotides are TGTGCCAGCAGTCCGACTAGCGGGAGCGCAGATACGCAGTATTTT. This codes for CASSPTSGSADTQYF.

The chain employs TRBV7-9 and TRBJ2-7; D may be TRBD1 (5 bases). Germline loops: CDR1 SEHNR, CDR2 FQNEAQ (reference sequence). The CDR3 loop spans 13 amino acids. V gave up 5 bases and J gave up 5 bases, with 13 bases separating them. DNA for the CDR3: TGTGCCAGCAGCGCCAGGGAAGGCGACGAGCAGTACTTC. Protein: CASSAREGDEQYF. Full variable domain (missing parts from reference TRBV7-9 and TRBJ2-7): DTGVSQNPRHKITKRGQNVTFRCDPISEHNRLYWYRQTLGQGPEFLTYFQNEAQLEKSRLLSDRFSAERPKGSFSTLEIQRTEQGDSAMYLCASSAREGDEQYFGPGTRLTVT.

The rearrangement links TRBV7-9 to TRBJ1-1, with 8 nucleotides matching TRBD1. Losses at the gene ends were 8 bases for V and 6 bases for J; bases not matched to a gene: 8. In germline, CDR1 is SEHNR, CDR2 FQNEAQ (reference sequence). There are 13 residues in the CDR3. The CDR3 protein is CASRMDRDPEAFF. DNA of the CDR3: TGTGCCAGCCGAATGGACAGGGACCCTGAAGCTTTCTTT.

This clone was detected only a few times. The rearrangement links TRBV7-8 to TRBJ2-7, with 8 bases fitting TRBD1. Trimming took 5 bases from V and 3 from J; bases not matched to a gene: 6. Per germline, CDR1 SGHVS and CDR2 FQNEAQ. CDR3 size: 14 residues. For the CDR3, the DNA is TGTGCCAGCAGCATGACAGGGGTCGGCTACGAGCAGTACTTC. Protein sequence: CASSMTGVGYEQYF. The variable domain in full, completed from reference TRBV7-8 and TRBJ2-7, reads GAGVSQSPRYKVAKRGQDVALRCDPISGHVSLFWYQQALGQGPEFLTYFQNEAQLDKSGLPSDRFFAERPEGSVSTLKIQRTQQEDSAVYLCASSMTGVGYEQYFGPGTRLTVT.

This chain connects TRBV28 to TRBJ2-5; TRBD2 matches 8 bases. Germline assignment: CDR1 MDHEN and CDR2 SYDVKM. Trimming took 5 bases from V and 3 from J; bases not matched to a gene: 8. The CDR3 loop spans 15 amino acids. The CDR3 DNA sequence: TGTGCCAGCAGTCGGACTAGCCGGAAGGAAGAGACCCAGTACTTC. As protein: CASSRTSRKEETQYF. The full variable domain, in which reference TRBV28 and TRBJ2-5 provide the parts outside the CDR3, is DVKVTQSSRYLVKRTGEKVFLECVQDMDHENMFWYRQDPGLGLRLIYFSYDVKMKEKGDIPEGYSVSREKKERFSLILESASTNQTSMYLCASSRTSRKEETQYFGPGTRLLVL.

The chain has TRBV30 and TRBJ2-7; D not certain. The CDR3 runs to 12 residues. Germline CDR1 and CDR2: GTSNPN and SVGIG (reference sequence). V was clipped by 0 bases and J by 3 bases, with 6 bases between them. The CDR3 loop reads CAWSVNNYEQYF. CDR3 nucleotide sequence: TGTGCCTGGAGTGTAAACAACTACGAGCAGTACTTC.

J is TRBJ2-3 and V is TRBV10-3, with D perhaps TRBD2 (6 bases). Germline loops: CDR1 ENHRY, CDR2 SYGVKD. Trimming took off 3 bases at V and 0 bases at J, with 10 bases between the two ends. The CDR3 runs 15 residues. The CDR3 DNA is TGTGCCATCAGTGACCCCGGGACTAGCACAGATACGCAGTATTTT. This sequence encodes CAISDPGTSTDTQYF.

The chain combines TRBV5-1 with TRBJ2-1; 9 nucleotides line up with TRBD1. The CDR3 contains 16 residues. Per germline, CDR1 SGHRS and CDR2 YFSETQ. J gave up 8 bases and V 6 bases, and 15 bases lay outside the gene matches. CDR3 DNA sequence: TGCGCCAGCAACCTACAAAACCGGGACAGGGCGGATGAGCAGTTCTTC. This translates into CASNLQNRDRADEQFF.

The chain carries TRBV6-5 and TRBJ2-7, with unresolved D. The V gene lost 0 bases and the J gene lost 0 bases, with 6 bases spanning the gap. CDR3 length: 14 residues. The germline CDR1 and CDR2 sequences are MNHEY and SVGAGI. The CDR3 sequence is CASSYSTFSYEQYF. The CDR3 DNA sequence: TGTGCCAGCAGTTACTCAACCTTCTCCTACGAGCAGTACTTC.

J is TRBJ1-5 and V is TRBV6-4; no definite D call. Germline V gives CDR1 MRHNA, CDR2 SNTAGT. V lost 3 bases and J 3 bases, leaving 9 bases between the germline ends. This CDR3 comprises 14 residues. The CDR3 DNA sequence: TGTGCCAGCAGTGAGGGCAGCCTCAATCAGCCCCAGCATTTT. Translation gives CASSEGSLNQPQHF.

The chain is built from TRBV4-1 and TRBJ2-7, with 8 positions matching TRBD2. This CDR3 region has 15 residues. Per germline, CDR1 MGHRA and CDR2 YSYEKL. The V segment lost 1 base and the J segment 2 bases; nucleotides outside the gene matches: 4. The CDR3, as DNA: TGCGCCAGCAGCCAAGGGAATAGCGGGACCTACGAGCAGTACTTC. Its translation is CASSQGNSGTYEQYF.

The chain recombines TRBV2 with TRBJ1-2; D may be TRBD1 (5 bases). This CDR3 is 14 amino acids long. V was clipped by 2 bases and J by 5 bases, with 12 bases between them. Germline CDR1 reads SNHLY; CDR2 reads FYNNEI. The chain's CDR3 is CASSERGSWYGYTF. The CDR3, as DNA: TGTGCCAGCAGTGAACGGGGCTCCTGGTATGGCTACACCTTC.

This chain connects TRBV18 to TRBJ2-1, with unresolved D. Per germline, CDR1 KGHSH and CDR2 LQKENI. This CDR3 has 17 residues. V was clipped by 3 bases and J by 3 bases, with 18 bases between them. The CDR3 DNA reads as TGTGCCAGCTCACCCGAAGGACCTCAGGTCTTCTACAATGAGCAGTTCTTC. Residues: CASSPEGPQVFYNEQFF.

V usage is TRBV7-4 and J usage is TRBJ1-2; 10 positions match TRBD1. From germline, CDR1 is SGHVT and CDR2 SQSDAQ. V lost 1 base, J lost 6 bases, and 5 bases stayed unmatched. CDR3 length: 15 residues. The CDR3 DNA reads TGTGCCAGCAGCTTAGGCGACAGGGGGCAGGATGGCTACACCTTC. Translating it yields CASSLGDRGQDGYTF.

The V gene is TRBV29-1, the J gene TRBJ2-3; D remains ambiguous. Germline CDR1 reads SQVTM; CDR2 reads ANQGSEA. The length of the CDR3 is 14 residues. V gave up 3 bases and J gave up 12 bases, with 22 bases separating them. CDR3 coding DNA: TGCAGCGTTGAGGGGTGGGCAGGTCTAAAACTACAGTATTTT. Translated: CSVEGWAGLKLQYF.